This TCR beta chain was retrieved from a study of blood T cell repertoires in COVID-19. Study-wide context: The United States, Italy and Spain supplied acute and convalescent COVID-19 samples. T cells, B-cell-depleted T cells, or PBMCs supplied cDNA or gDNA.

V lost 3 bases, J lost 4 bases, and 16 bases lay in between. The CDR3 is made up of 15 amino acids. The germline V gene has CDR1 SGHKS and CDR2 YYEKEE (reference sequence). Authors' analysis steps: Reference gene primer amplification gave nucleated cell count estimates. The protocol was immunoSEQ multiplex PCR, while the TCRdb copy is restricted to in-frame clones and leaves out a portion. Clone size and the V and J calls come from that table; the DNA yielded D and trimming. The sample includes about 170,000 clones, approximately 86% seen only once; the top ten take around 6.5%. The sequencing sample was made of peripheral blood. The TCR was taken from a woman older than 75 in a cohort sampled during active or convalescent COVID-19. This sequence joins TRBV5-5 and TRBJ1-2; D may be TRBD1 (6 bases). CDR3 DNA: TGTGCCAGCAGCTCTAGCCGGACAGCAGTCTATGGCTACACCTTC. Its protein is CASSSSRTAVYGYTF.